In this sample, the clone carrying this T cell receptor (beta chain) turned up once. Antigen: not known. TCRdb processed the RT-PCR reads anew with MiXCR; each CDR3 protein has one entry. This sample carries more than 450,000 distinct CDR3 sequences, around 8% of them seen once, and the ten largest clones take 10% to 15%. These data belong to a study of response to subunit inactivated influenza vaccine. Study-wide points: Each seasonal influenza vaccination recruits few new T cells, the authors suggested.

The TCR sequence derives from a man aged 50-75 years who received an inactivated influenza vaccine. This specimen was PBMCs from blood, taken less than 30 months after vaccination.

This chain's CDR3 is CASSDRTGGSNQPQHF. Written as DNA, the CDR3 is TGCGCCAGCAGTGATAGGACAGGGGGGAGCAATCAGCCCCAGCATTTT. The chain has TRBV10-2 and TRBJ1-5, with 10 bases fitting TRBD1. The CDR3 contains 16 residues. V was clipped by 3 bases and J by 1 base; unmatched bases: 3. Germline V gene lookup returns CDR1 WSHSY and CDR2 SAAADI.